This T cell receptor (beta chain) is drawn from a study of OX40 agonist ivuxolimab in advanced cancers. Overall study context: The group had a mean age of around 60 years, ranged from about 23 to 85, and was roughly 80% male.

V lost 0 bases to trimming and J lost 1 base, with 5 bases between them. Germline V gene sequence: CDR1 SGHTS, CDR2 YDEGEE. This CDR3 spans 13 amino acids. The method was immunoSEQ multiplex PCR; TCRdb's version includes in-frame clones alone and lacks a portion of them. The sample holds approximately 32,000 clones, over 85% seen once. Exclusion of a patient followed from autoimmune disease history or systemic immunosuppression. The V call is TRBV5-8, the J call TRBJ2-7; D is unclear. The specimen comprised CD4+ or CD8+ T cells sorted from blood, sampled in a trial of the OX40 agonist ivuxolimab. The sequence derives from an adult with an advanced solid tumor such as melanoma, head and neck, liver or kidney cancer. CDR3 sequence (DNA): TGTGCCAGCAGCTTGGCTCAGTCCTACGAGCAGTACTTC. Translating gives CASSLAQSYEQYF.